The next 28 T cell receptor beta chains were all read from a single sample in a study of T cells in Graves' hyperthyroidism and ophthalmopathy. From RNA transcripts, TCR beta CDR3 regions were amplified. The primer set for the first-round RT-PCR of the TCR CDR3 was HTBI. TCRdb re-analysed the multiplex PCR reads in MiXCR, keeping a single row per CDR3 protein. The sample gives 240,000 or so distinct CDR3 sequences, less than 20% of which show up once; 28% is in the top ten. Sequenced: blood. The origin of the receptors is a woman in her late teens or twenties with Graves' ophthalmopathy.

This clonotype was seen many times. The chain links TRBV24-1 to TRBJ2-5, with 10 bases lining up with TRBD2. The J segment lost 0 bases and the V segment lost 9 bases, leaving 12 bases of the junction unmatched. Germline V lookup: CDR1 KGHDR, CDR2 SFDVKD. The CDR3 runs to 17 residues. The CDR3 DNA reads TGTGCCACCTCCGGGACAGCGGGACTAGCGAACCAAGAGACCCAGTACTTC. Amino acids: CATSGTAGLANQETQYF.

The table lists this clonotype with many counts. The genes are TRBV7-6 and TRBJ2-7; 12 bases fit TRBD2. Trimming removed 5 bases from V and 1 base from J; junction bases left unmatched: 3. Looked up from germline, CDR1 is SGHVS and CDR2 is FNYEAQ. The CDR3 is 15 residues long. The CDR3 DNA reads TGTGCCAGCAGCGCCGGACTAGCGGGATCCTACGAGCAGTACTTC. Translation gives CASSAGLAGSYEQYF.

This clonotype was observed at least ten times. V is TRBV6-2 or TRBV6-3 and J is TRBJ1-2; D may be TRBD1 (6 bases). The V gene lost 4 bases and the J gene lost 3 bases, with 9 bases spanning the gap. Germline V CDR1 and CDR2: MNHEY, SVGEGT. The CDR3 is 13 residues long. The CDR3 is CASSLDSHYGYTF. The CDR3 nucleotides are TGTGCCAGCAGTTTGGACAGCCACTATGGCTACACCTTC.

This clonotype showed up many times. CDR3 residues: CASSSAGRSIYGYTF. The CDR3 DNA reads TGTGCCAGCAGCTCTGCAGGGAGATCGATCTATGGCTACACCTTC. The gene calls are TRBV5-4 and TRBJ1-2; perhaps TRBD1 as D (5 bases). CDR1 SGHNT and CDR2 YYREEE come from the germline V gene (reference sequence). Between the trimmed V and J ends, which lost 3 bases and 4 bases, there was a span of 16 bases. This CDR3 has 15 residues.

This clonotype was seen repeatedly, ten times or more. CDR3 DNA: TGTGCCAGCAGTTCCCCCGGACAGGGGGCCGGGGAGCTGTTTTTT. It yields the protein CASSSPGQGAGELFF. The chain is built from TRBV7-3 and TRBJ2-2, with 10 nucleotides matching TRBD1. J was trimmed by 6 bases and V by 6 bases; bases with no gene match: 7. CDR1 and CDR2 from the germline V gene are SGHTA and FQGTGA. The CDR3 contains 15 residues.

The genes are TRBV5-4 and TRBJ2-5; 10 bases line up with TRBD2. This CDR3 has 15 amino acids. J gave up 2 bases and V 1 base, and 2 bases lay outside the gene matches. CDR1 is SGHNT, CDR2 YYREEE, per germline (reference sequence). In nucleotides, the CDR3 is TGTGCCAGCAGCTTGAAACTAGCGGGACAAGAGACCCAGTACTTC. The encoded protein is CASSLKLAGQETQYF.

This clonotype showed up many times. The V and J genes are TRBV6-1 and TRBJ2-2; D perhaps matches TRBD1 (7 bases). Germline V CDR1 and CDR2: MNHNS, SASEGT. V lost 5 bases and J lost 5, with 12 bases in between. CDR3 length: 14 amino acids. The CDR3 loop is CASSRQGGTGELFF. The CDR3 DNA sequence: TGTGCCAGCAGTCGACAGGGAGGAACCGGGGAGCTGTTTTTT.

This clonotype was counted many times. The chain joins TRBV12-3 or TRBV12-4 to TRBJ1-2; D gene uncertain. V gave up 6 bases and J gave up 7 bases, with 15 bases separating them. The CDR3 loop spans 13 amino acids. CDR3 loop: CASSLKLPIGYTF. The CDR3 nucleotides read TGTGCCAGCAGCCTTAAGCTCCCCATTGGCTACACCTTC.

This clonotype was picked up a small number of times. The CDR3 region is CASSLSGRIPLHF. Here the CDR3 DNA reads TGTGCCAGCAGCTTAAGCGGGCGGATTCCCCTCCACTTT. The chain links TRBV11-2 to TRBJ1-6; D not resolved. This CDR3 is built from 13 residues. V was shortened by 2 bases and J by 13 bases, with 12 bases between the two germline ends. Germline assignment: CDR1 SGHAT and CDR2 FQNNGV.

As for this clonotype: One end of the junction is discordant with germline, which a read error may explain. V is TRBV6-1 and J is TRBJ1-1; TRBD1 is a possible D gene (5 bases). Germline V CDR1 and CDR2: MNHNS, SASEGT. CDR3 length: 13 amino acids. The CDR3 DNA reads as TGTGCCAGCACGGGGCACCCGAACACTGGAGCTTTCTTT. This gives the protein CASTGHPNTGAFF.

At least ten counts were recorded for this clonotype. The chain employs TRBV6-1 and TRBJ2-7, with TRBD2 as a possible D gene (6 bases). V shed 6 bases and J shed 5 bases, with 17 bases lying between them. The CDR3 is 14 amino acids. CDR1 MNHNS and CDR2 SASEGT come from the germline V gene. CDR3 nucleotide sequence: TGTGCCAGCAGGGGCATAATCGGGGGTAACGAGCAGTACTTC. This gives the protein CASRGIIGGNEQYF.

Many counts were recorded for this clonotype. The V call is TRBV5-1, the J call TRBJ2-5; the D gene is possibly TRBD2 (6 bases). Trimming stripped 4 bases from V and 6 bases from J, with 22 bases between. Germline lookup yields CDR1 SGHRS and CDR2 YFSETQ. The CDR3 is made up of 16 amino acids. DNA of the CDR3: TGCGCCAGCAGCCTGCTAAAAGTAGCGGCAGAAAAGACCCAGTACTTC. Its protein product is CASSLLKVAAEKTQYF.

Worth noting for this clonotype: At one end the junction does not follow the germline gene, possibly because of a read error. The rearrangement joins TRBV11-2 to TRBJ1-1, with D possibly being TRBD1 (5 bases). This CDR3 region has 12 residues. Germline V CDR1 and CDR2: SGHAT, FQNNGV. Here the CDR3 DNA reads TGTGCCTGCAGCTTATCGGACACCGAAGCTTTCTTT. Encoded protein: CACSLSDTEAFF.

This clonotype was counted many times. The CDR3: CASSQDLTGINQPQHF. CDR3 nucleotides: TGTGCCAGCAGCCAGGACCTGACAGGGATAAATCAGCCCCAGCATTTT. The chain carries TRBV3-1 and TRBJ1-5; 7 nucleotides align to TRBD1. The V and J ends lost 3 bases and 4 bases, in that order; junction bases with no gene match: 9. This CDR3 spans 16 amino acids. Germline CDR1 and CDR2: LGHDT and YNNKEL (reference sequence).

The J gene is TRBJ2-1, the V gene TRBV6-2 or TRBV6-3; 9 bases agree with TRBD2. Germline V lookup: CDR1 MNHEY, CDR2 SVGEGT. The V gene end was trimmed by 6 bases and the J gene end by 6 bases; junction bases not matched to a gene: 12. The CDR3 length is 16 residues. For the CDR3, the DNA is TGTGCCAGCAGGACTCCTGGGGCGGGGGGGCGCAATGAGCAGTTCTTC. This encodes CASRTPGAGGRNEQFF.

This clonotype was recorded at least ten times. The chain uses TRBV30 and TRBJ1-4; possible D gene TRBD1, 5 bases. CDR3 length: 17 residues. The ends were cut back, 4 bases at V and 6 bases at J, with 24 bases in the middle. The germline CDR1 and CDR2 sequences are GTSNPN and SVGIG (reference sequence). The CDR3 sequence is CAWNHHRDPRWDEKLFF. The CDR3 DNA follows: TGTGCCTGGAACCACCATAGGGACCCAAGGTGGGATGAAAAACTGTTTTTT.

This clonotype was counted a single time. This rearrangement joins TRBV15 to TRBJ1-1, with 9 bases fitting TRBD1. The CDR3 runs 14 residues. The germline CDR1 and CDR2 sequences are LNHNV and YYDKDF (reference sequence). V shed 3 bases and J 4 bases; nucleotides not matched to a gene: 3. The chain's CDR3 is CATSRDRGVTEAFF. Written as DNA, the CDR3 is TGTGCCACCAGCAGGGACAGGGGTGTCACTGAAGCTTTCTTT.

The rearrangement links TRBV12-3 or TRBV12-4 to TRBJ2-2, with 7 bases that match TRBD1. The CDR3 extends over 15 amino acids. V was clipped by 5 bases and J by 2 bases; unmatched bases: 5. The CDR3 spells CASSKGTENTGELFF. The DNA of the CDR3 is TGTGCCAGCAGTAAAGGGACAGAAAACACCGGGGAGCTGTTTTTT.

This clonotype was seen ten or more times. The genes are TRBV6-1 and TRBJ2-7; tentatively, D is TRBD1 (6 bases). The CDR3 runs 13 residues. Germline loops: CDR1 MNHNS, CDR2 SASEGT. The V end lost 6 bases, the J end lost 5 bases, and 14 bases lay between the germline ends. CDR3 nucleotides: TGTGCCAGCAGCCTTATGGACAGTCACGAGCAGTACTTC. It is translated as CASSLMDSHEQYF.

In its sample, this clonotype was seen many times. The chain employs TRBV30 and TRBJ1-1; the D gene is possibly TRBD1 (6 bases). The CDR3 length is 13 residues. V was cut by 4 bases and J by 8 bases, with 17 bases left in between. Germline V lookup: CDR1 GTSNPN, CDR2 SVGIG (reference sequence). The CDR3 sequence: CAWTDSPGVEAFF. DNA of the CDR3: TGTGCCTGGACGGACAGCCCCGGGGTGGAAGCTTTCTTT.

At least ten counts were recorded for this clonotype. V and J are TRBV5-1 and TRBJ1-1; maybe TRBD1 (6 bases). There are 16 residues in the CDR3. The V gene's germline CDR1 is SGHRS and CDR2 YFSETQ. V lost 4 bases and J lost 10, with 26 bases in between. CDR3 nucleotides: TGCGCCAGCAGCCCCGGGGCGGGGGCGGAGGGTCGGAGAGCTTTCTTT. Its protein is CASSPGAGAEGRRAFF.

The chain employs TRBV6-2 or TRBV6-3 and TRBJ1-5, with 7 bases identical to TRBD1. CDR3 length: 17 residues. The ends lost 0 bases at V and 7 bases at J; junction bases unmatched: 12. CDR1 MNHEY and CDR2 SVGEGT come from the germline V gene. The CDR3 reads CASSYSRAGGSRQPQHF. The CDR3 bases are TGTGCCAGCAGTTACTCGCGGGCAGGGGGAAGTCGGCAGCCCCAGCATTTT.

Ten or more counts support this clonotype. V gene TRBV7-9 combines with J gene TRBJ2-1; 7 positions agree with TRBD2. The CDR3 consists of 15 residues. In germline, CDR1 is SEHNR, CDR2 FQNEAQ (reference sequence). V gave up 1 base and J gave up 6 bases; unmatched junction bases: 6. The CDR3 sequence: CASSLGGGSANEQFF. As DNA, the CDR3 is TGTGCCAGCAGCTTAGGTGGCGGGAGTGCCAATGAGCAGTTCTTC.

There are many counts of this clonotype. The chain carries TRBV5-1 and TRBJ2-5; D is perhaps TRBD1 or TRBD2 (5 bases each). V lost 4 bases and J lost 5, with 12 bases in between. The germline gives CDR1 SGHRS, CDR2 YFSETQ. The CDR3 is 13 amino acids. The CDR3 bases are TGCGCCAGCAGCCCCGCCGGGGCGGAGACCCAGTACTTC. Its translation: CASSPAGAETQYF. Filled out from reference TRBV5-1 and TRBJ2-5, the complete variable domain reads KAGVTQTPRYLIKTRGQQVTLSCSPISGHRSVSWYQQTPGQGLQFLFEYFSETQRNKGNFPGRFSGRQFSNSRSEMNVSTLELGDSALYLCASSPAGAETQYFGPGTRLLVL.

This clonotype came up many times. V and J are TRBV19 and TRBJ2-5; 8 positions match TRBD1. The J segment lost 5 bases and the V segment lost 1 base, leaving 9 bases of the junction unmatched. Germline CDR1 reads LNHDA; CDR2 reads SQIVND (reference sequence). The CDR3 is 16 amino acids. CDR3 loop: CASSIGTGKWRETQYF. DNA for the CDR3: TGTGCCAGTAGTATAGGGACAGGGAAATGGAGGGAGACCCAGTACTTC.

A remark on this clonotype: A much bigger clone sits one base away, suggesting this may be a read error. V usage is TRBV15 and J usage is TRBJ2-1; 7 positions agree with TRBD2. The CDR3 covers 15 residues. Germline CDR1 LNHNV, CDR2 YYDKDF (reference sequence). Trimming took 6 bases from V and 5 from J; bases not matched to a gene: 10. The CDR3 region has the DNA TGTGCCACCAGACTAGCGAGAGGGCCGGACAATGAGCAGTTCTTC. Protein sequence: CATRLARGPDNEQFF. The full variable domain, completed using reference TRBV15 and TRBJ2-1, is DAMVIQNPRYQVTQFGKPVTLSCSQTLNHNVMYWYQQKSSQAPKLLFHYYDKDFNNEADTPDNFQSRRPNTSFCFLDIRSPGLGDTAMYLCATRLARGPDNEQFFGPGTRLTVL.

Many counts were recorded for this clonotype. The V and J genes are TRBV6-2 or TRBV6-3 and TRBJ2-1, with 11 positions matching TRBD2. Unmatched junction bases numbered 4, after V lost 0 bases and J lost 6 bases. This CDR3 has 16 residues. Germline V gene data show CDR1 as MNHEY and CDR2 as SVGEGT. The chain's CDR3 is CASSYSSSGGANEQFF. The CDR3 nucleotides are TGTGCCAGCAGTTACTCGAGTAGCGGGGGGGCCAATGAGCAGTTCTTC.

This clonotype was observed many times. This chain connects TRBV13 to TRBJ2-7; possible D gene TRBD1, 5 bases. Germline V gene data show CDR1 as PRHDT and CDR2 as FYEKMQ (reference sequence). Between the trimmed V and J ends, which lost 0 bases and 1 base, there was a span of 16 bases. The CDR3 covers 17 residues. In DNA form, the CDR3 reads TGTGCCAGCAGCTTAGGCTGGGCAGGGATGAAGTCCTACGAGCAGTACTTC. Translating it yields CASSLGWAGMKSYEQYF.